This paragraph reports one T cell receptor (beta chain). The antigen remains undetermined. This specimen belongs to a study of shared clonotypes between healthy human individuals. Findings and caveats of the study: Sorted-subset sequencing, rarefaction showed, was incomplete despite large depth.

Libraries were prepared by immunoSEQ multiplex PCR; TCRdb keeps only in-frame clonotypes and omits some of them. This table has 1.4 million to 1.5 million clones, roughly 96% appearing once. V lost 7 bases and J lost 3, with 17 bases in between. Germline V gene lookup returns CDR1 SNHLY and CDR2 FYNNEI. This CDR3 is 15 amino acids long. Sequencing was performed on naive CD4+ T cells sorted from blood. The subset is: CD45RA+ positively selected. The clonotype comes from a man aged 30 to 45 in good health. The rearrangement links TRBV2 to TRBJ2-3; weak D call: TRBD2 (5 bases). DNA of the CDR3: TGTGCCAGCACCAGGTTAGCGAAACCAACAGATACGCAGTATTTT. Translated: CASTRLAKPTDTQYF.